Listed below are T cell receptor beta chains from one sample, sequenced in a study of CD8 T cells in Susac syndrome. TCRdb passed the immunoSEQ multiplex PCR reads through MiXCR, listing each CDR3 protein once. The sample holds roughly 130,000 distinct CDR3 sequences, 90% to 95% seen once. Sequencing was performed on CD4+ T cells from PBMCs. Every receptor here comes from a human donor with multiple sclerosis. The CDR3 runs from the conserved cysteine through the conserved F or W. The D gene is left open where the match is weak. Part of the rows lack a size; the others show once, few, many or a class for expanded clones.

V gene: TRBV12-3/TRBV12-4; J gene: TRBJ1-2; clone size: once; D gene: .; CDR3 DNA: TGTGCCAGCAGTTTGTTGGGAGGCGGTGGCTACACCTTC; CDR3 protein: CASSLLGGGGYTF
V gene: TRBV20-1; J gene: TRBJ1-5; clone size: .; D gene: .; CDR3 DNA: TGCAGTGCTAGAGAGGGCCAGCAGGCGAATCAGCCCCAGCATTTT; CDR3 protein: CSAREGQQANQPQHF
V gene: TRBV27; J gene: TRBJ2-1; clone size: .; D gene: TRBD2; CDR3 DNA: TGTGCCAGCAGTTTACGGAGCGGGGGTTACAATGAGCAGTTCTTC; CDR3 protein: CASSLRSGGYNEQFF
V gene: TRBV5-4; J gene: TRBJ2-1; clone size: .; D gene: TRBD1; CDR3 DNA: TGTGCCAGCAGGGTGGGGGCAGGGGGCATATCCTACAATGAGCAGTTCTTC; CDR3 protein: CASRVGAGGISYNEQFF
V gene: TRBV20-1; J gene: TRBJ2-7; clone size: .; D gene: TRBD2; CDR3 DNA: TGCAGTGCCATGACTAGCGGGGGCTCCTACGAGCAGTACTTC; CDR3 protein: CSAMTSGGSYEQYF
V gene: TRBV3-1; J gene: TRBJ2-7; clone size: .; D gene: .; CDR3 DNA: TGTGCCAGCAGCCAAGATGGCACCTCCTACGAGCAGTACTTC; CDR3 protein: CASSQDGTSYEQYF
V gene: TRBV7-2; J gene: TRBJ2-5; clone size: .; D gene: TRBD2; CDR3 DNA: TGTGCCAGCAGCCCCGACGTGACTAGCGTGGAGACCCAGTACTTC; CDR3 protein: CASSPDVTSVETQYF
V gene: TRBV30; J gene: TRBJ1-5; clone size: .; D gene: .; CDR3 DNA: TGTGCCTGGAGTGTAAGTGTGAGCAATCAGCCCCAGCATTTT; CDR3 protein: CAWSVSVSNQPQHF
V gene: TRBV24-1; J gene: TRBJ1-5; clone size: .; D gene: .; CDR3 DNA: TGTGCCACCAGTGAATCGATAGTTAATCAGCCCCAGCATTTT; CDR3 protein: CATSESIVNQPQHF
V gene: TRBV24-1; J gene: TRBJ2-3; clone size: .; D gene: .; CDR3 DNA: TGTGCCACCAGTGATCTATCAGATACGCAGTATTTT; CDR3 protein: CATSDLSDTQYF
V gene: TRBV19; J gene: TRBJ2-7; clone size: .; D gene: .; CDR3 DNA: TGTGCCAGTAGTATGAGGAGGGCGGGGGAGCAGTACTTC; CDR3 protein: CASSMRRAGEQYF
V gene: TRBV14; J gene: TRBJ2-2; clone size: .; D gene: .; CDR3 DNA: TGTGCCAGCAGCCAACTAGCCGCCGGGGAGCTGTTTTTT; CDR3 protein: CASSQLAAGELFF
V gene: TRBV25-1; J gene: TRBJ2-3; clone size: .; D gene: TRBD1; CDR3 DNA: TGTGCCTCGACAGGGGTCCTAAACACAGATACGCAGTATTTT; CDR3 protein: CASTGVLNTDTQYF
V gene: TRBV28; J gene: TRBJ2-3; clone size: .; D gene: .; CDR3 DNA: TGTGCCAGCGGAAGCATGGTTTCTGGTGATACGCAGTATTTT; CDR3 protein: CASGSMVSGDTQYF